Listed below are T cell receptor beta chains from one sample, sequenced in a study of cytomegalovirus exposure and HLA in healthy donors. The table came from immunoSEQ multiplex PCR; TCRdb's copy has only in-frame clones and leaves some out. This sample carries about 300,000 clones, 86% of them seen once, and the ten largest clones take 3.5% to 4.5%. Sequences were obtained from PBMCs. Every receptor here comes from a man in his forties in good health and CMV-seropositive. Each CDR3 is given with its conserved first and last residue. The D gene is left open where the match is weak. Part of the rows lack a size; the others show once, few, many or a class for expanded clones.

size	V	J	D	DNA	CDR3
-	TRBV4-3	TRBJ2-1	TRBD2	TGCGCCAGCAGCCAAGCCCTTGTAGCTAGCGGGAGTGGTAATGAGCAGTTCTTC	CASSQALVASGSGNEQFF
-	TRBV18	TRBJ2-3	TRBD2	TGTGCCAGCTCACCGGGATTAGCGGGAGCAGGAGATACGCAGTATTTT	CASSPGLAGAGDTQYF
-	TRBV19	TRBJ2-6	TRBD1	TGTGCCAGTAGTAGGACAGGTTCCCGCTCTGGGGCCAACGTCCTGACTTTC	CASSRTGSRSGANVLTF
-	TRBV18	TRBJ2-2	-	TGTGCCAGCTCACCACTGGGCAGGGCCGGGGAGCTGTTTTTT	CASSPLGRAGELFF
-	TRBV5-1	TRBJ2-1	TRBD1	TGCGCCAGCAGCTTGGGGACAGGCTCCTACAATGAGCAGTTCTTC	CASSLGTGSYNEQFF
-	TRBV5-1	TRBJ2-3	TRBD1	TGCGCCAGCAGCTTGGGGCAGGGGGCTCGGTTAGATACGCAGTATTTT	CASSLGQGARLDTQYF
few	TRBV5-1	TRBJ1-1	-	TGCGCCAGCAGCTTGGCGGGGATGAGGACTGAAGCTTTCTTT	CASSLAGMRTEAFF
-	TRBV30	TRBJ2-7	TRBD2	TGTGCCTGGAGCTCCGCTAGCGGGAGGTACTACGAGCAGTACTTC	CAWSSASGRYYEQYF
-	TRBV11-2	TRBJ2-1	-	TGTGCCAGCAGCTTAGAAGTTGGAGCTCTGGACTACAATGAGCAGTTCTTC	CASSLEVGALDYNEQFF
-	TRBV27	TRBJ2-7	-	TGTGCCAGCAGTCAAGGACATACCTACGAGCAGTACTTC	CASSQGHTYEQYF
-	TRBV20-1	TRBJ2-7	-	TGCAGTGTAAAGGGAGCCTACGAGCAGTACTTC	CSVKGAYEQYF
-	TRBV9	TRBJ2-7	TRBD1	TGTGCCAGCAGCCCCGGACAGGGGAGGGGCGAGCAGTACTTC	CASSPGQGRGEQYF
once	TRBV28	TRBJ2-1	TRBD2	TGTGCCAGCAGCCGTGGGACTAGCGGGAGCAATGAGCAGTTCTTC	CASSRGTSGSNEQFF
-	TRBV20-1	TRBJ2-5	-	TGCAGTGGGGGAGCGAGGGAGACCCAGTACTTC	CSGGARETQYF
-	TRBV4-1	TRBJ2-1	-	TGCGCCAGCAGCCAAGACAGGGGAGAGTACAATGAGCAGTTCTTC	CASSQDRGEYNEQFF
-	TRBV6-5	TRBJ2-5	TRBD1	TGTGCCAGCAGTTACTCGAGGGACAGGGCAGAGACCCAGTACTTC	CASSYSRDRAETQYF
-	TRBV29-1	TRBJ2-5	-	TGCAGCGTTGACGGAGTTCGAGTCAAAAACGTGACCGCGTCCGGGGAGACCCAGTACTTC	CSVDGVRVKNVTASGETQYF
-	TRBV5-1	TRBJ2-3	TRBD2	TGCGCCAGCAGCTTGCTGGCTAGCGGATTCACAGATACGCAGTATTTT	CASSLLASGFTDTQYF
-	TRBV4-1	TRBJ2-5	TRBD1	TGCGCCAGCAGCCCCCGGACAGGGGGCTATGAGCAGTACTTC	CASSPRTGGYEQYF
-	TRBV7-9	TRBJ2-1	TRBD2	TGTGCCAGCAGCTTAGCCGCGGGAGCTACCGATGAGCAGTTCTTC	CASSLAAGATDEQFF